There are a few counts of the clone carrying this TCR beta chain. Its antigen is not identified. Investigators isolated RNA and reverse transcribed it into cDNA to act as the sequencing template. Profiling relied on immunoSEQ multiplex PCR, and the TCRdb table lists in-frame clones only, not all of them. The sample includes some 200,000 clones, around three fifths of them seen just once. Treatment noted: oral pan-JAK inhibitor, 5-10 mg twice daily. Collection of lesional scalp punch biopsies and peripheral blood was performed in alopecia areata patients. Starting from PBMCs, sorting isolated CD4+ and CD8+ T cells. This specimen comes from a study of CD8+ T cells in alopecia areata. Whole-study results and caveats: The treated group had a single nonresponder, limiting CD8+ expansion-response conclusions.

The TCR originated in a human donor with alopecia areata. The sequences come from CD4+ T cells sorted from blood, collected at week 4, from a patient treated with tofacitinib.

The CDR3 nucleotides are TGTGCCACCAGCATTCGGGACAGGGATAACTATGGCTACACCTTC. It yields the protein CATSIRDRDNYGYTF. V usage is TRBV15 and J usage is TRBJ1-2; TRBD1 matches at 9 bases. The CDR3 runs 15 residues. After removal of 4 bases from V and 1 base from J, the junction contained 4 bases not matched to a gene. Germline CDR1 LNHNV, CDR2 YYDKDF (reference sequence).